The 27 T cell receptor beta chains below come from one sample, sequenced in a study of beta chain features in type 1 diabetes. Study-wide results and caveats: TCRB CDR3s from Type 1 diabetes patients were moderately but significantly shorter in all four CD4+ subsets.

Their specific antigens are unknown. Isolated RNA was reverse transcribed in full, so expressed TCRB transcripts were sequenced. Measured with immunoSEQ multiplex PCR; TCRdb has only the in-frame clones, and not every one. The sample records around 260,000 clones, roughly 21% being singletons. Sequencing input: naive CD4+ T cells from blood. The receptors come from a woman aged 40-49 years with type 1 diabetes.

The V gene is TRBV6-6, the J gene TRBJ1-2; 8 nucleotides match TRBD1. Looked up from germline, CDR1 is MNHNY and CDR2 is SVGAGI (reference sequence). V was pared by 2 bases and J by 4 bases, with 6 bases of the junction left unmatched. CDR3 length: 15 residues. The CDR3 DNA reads TGTGCCAGCAGTTACCAGGGGGCGCGTAGCTATGGCTACACCTTC. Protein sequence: CASSYQGARSYGYTF.

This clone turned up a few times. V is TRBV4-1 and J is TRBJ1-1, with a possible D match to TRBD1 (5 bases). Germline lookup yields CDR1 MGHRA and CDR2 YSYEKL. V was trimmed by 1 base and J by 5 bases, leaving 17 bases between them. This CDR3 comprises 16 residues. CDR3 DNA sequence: TGCGCCAGCAGCCAAGTAGGATCCAGGGCGTGGACTGAAGCTTTCTTT. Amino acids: CASSQVGSRAWTEAFF.

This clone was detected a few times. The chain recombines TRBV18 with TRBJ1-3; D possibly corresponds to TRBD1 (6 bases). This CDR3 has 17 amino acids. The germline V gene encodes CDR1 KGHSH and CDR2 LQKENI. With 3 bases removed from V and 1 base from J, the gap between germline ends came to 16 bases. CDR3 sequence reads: CASSPSDSRPSGNTIYF. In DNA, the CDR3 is TGTGCCAGCTCACCGTCGGACAGTCGACCGTCTGGAAACACCATATATTTT.

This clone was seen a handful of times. The CDR3 sequence is CASSLSGERRNTEAFF. The CDR3 coding sequence is TGTGCCAGCAGTTTATCAGGGGAAAGGAGGAACACTGAAGCTTTCTTT. J is TRBJ1-1 and V is TRBV28, with D perhaps matching TRBD1 (6 bases). The V end was cut by 1 base, the J end by 1 base, with 13 bases between. Germline lookup yields CDR1 MDHEN and CDR2 SYDVKM. This CDR3 region has 16 residues. Supplemented by reference TRBV28 and TRBJ1-1, the full variable domain reads DVKVTQSSRYLVKRTGEKVFLECVQDMDHENMFWYRQDPGLGLRLIYFSYDVKMKEKGDIPEGYSVSREKKERFSLILESASTNQTSMYLCASSLSGERRNTEAFFGQGTRLTVV.

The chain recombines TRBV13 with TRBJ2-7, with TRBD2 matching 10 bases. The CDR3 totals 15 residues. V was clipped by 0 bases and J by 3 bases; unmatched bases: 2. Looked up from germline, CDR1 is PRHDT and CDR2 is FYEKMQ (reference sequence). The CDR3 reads CASSLGLAGHYEQYF. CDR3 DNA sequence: TGTGCCAGCAGCTTAGGACTAGCGGGACACTACGAGCAGTACTTC.

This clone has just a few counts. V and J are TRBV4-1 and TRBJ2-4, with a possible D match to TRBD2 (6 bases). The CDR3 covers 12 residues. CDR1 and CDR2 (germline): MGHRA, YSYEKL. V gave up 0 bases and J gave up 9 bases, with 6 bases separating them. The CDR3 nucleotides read TGCGCCAGCAGCCAAGACGGGGGCATTCAGTACTTC. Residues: CASSQDGGIQYF.

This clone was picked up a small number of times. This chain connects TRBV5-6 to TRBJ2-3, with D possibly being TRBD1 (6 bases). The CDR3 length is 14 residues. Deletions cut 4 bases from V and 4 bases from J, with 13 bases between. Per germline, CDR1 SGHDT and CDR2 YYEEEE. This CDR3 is CASSPLQGSDTQYF. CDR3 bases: TGTGCCAGCAGCCCGTTACAGGGATCAGATACGCAGTATTTT.

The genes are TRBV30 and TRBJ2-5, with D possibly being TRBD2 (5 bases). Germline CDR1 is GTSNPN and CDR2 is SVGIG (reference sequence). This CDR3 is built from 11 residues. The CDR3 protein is CGVSEQETQYF. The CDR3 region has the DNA TGTGGGGTTAGCGAACAAGAGACCCAGTACTTC.

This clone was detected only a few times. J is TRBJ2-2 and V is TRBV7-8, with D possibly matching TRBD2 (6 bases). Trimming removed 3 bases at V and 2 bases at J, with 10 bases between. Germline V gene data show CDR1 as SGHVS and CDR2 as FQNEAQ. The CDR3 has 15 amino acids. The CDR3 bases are TGTGCCAGCAGCTTGGGCGGGACCAACACCGGGGAGCTGTTTTTT. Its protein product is CASSLGGTNTGELFF.

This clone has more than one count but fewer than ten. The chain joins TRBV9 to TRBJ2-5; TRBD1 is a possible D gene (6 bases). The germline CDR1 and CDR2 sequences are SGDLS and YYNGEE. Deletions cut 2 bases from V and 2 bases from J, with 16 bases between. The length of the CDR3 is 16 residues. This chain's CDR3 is CASSVGAQGLQETQYF. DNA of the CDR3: TGTGCCAGCAGCGTCGGCGCACAGGGTTTGCAAGAGACCCAGTACTTC.

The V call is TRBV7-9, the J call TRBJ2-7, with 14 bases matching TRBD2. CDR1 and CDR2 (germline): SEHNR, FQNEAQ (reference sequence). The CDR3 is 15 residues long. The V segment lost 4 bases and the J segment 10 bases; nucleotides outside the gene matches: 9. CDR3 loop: CASSSPGLAGAPQYF. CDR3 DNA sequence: TGTGCCAGCAGCTCCCCGGGACTAGCGGGAGCCCCTCAGTACTTC.

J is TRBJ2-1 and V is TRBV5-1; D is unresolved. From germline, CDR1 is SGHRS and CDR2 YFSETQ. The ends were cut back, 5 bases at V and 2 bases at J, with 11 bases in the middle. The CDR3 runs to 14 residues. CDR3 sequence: CASRPSFTYNEQFF. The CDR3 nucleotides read TGCGCCAGCAGGCCGAGTTTTACCTACAATGAGCAGTTCTTC.

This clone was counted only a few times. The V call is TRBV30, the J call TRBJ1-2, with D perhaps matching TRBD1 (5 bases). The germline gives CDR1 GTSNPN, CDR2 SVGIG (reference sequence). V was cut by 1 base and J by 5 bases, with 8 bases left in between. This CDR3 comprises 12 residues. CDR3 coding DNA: TGTGCCTGGAGTGAGGGGAGGTATGGCTACACCTTC. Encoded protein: CAWSEGRYGYTF.

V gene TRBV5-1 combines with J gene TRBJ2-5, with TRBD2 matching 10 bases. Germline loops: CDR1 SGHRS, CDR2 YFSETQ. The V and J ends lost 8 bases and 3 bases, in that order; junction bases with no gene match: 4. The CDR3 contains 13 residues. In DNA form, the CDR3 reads TGCGCCAGTCTAGCGGGGGAGGAAGAGACCCAGTACTTC. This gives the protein CASLAGEEETQYF.

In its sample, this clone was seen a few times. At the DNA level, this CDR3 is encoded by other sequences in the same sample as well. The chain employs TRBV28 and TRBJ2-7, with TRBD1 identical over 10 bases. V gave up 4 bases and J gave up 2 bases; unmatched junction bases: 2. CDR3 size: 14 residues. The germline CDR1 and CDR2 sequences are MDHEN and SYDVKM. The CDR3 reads CASSSGQGPYEQYF. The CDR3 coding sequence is TGTGCCAGCAGTTCGGGACAGGGGCCCTACGAGCAGTACTTC.

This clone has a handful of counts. The CDR3 region has the DNA TGTGCCAGCAGCAAGCTACGGGGGATCCAAGAGACCCAGTACTTC. Protein sequence: CASSKLRGIQETQYF. This sequence joins TRBV11-2 and TRBJ2-5; the D gene is possibly TRBD2 (6 bases). Between the trimmed V and J ends, which lost 5 bases and 1 base, there was a span of 14 bases. Germline CDR1 reads SGHAT; CDR2 reads FQNNGV. This CDR3 is built from 15 residues.

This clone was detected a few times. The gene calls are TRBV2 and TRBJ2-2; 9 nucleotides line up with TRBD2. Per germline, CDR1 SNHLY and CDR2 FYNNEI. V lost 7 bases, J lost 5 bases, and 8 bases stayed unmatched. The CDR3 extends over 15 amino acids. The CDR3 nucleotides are TGTGCCAGCAAATTAGCGGGAGTAGCGACCGGGGAGCTGTTTTTT. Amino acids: CASKLAGVATGELFF.

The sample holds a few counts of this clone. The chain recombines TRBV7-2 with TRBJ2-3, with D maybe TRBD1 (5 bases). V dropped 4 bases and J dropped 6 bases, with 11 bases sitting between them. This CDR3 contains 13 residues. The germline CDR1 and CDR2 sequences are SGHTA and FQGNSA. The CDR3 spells CASSSQGTDTQYF. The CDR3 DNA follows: TGTGCCAGCAGCTCCCAGGGTACGGATACGCAGTATTTT.

As DNA, the CDR3 is TGTGCCAGCAAAAATTGGGGAGCCGGCTCCTACAATGAGCAGTTCTTC. This encodes CASKNWGAGSYNEQFF. The chain is built from TRBV13 and TRBJ2-1, with D possibly TRBD2 on 5 matching bases. The CDR3 is 16 amino acids. Germline-derived CDR1 and CDR2 are PRHDT and FYEKMQ (reference sequence). With 7 bases removed from V and 0 bases from J, the gap between germline ends came to 16 bases.

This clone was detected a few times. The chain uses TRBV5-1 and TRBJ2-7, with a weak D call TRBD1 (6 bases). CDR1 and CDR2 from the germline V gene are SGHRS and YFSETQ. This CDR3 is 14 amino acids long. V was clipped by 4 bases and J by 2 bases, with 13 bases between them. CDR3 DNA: TGCGCCAGCAGCCTGAAGCCAGGGGCCTACGAGCAGTACTTC. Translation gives CASSLKPGAYEQYF.

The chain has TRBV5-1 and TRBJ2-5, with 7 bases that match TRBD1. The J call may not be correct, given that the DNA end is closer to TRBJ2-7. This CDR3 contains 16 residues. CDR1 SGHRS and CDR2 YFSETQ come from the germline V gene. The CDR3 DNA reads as TGCGCCAGCAGCTCCTCCCCGACAGGGATCGTCTACGAGCAGTACTTC. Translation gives CASSSSPTGIVYEQYF.

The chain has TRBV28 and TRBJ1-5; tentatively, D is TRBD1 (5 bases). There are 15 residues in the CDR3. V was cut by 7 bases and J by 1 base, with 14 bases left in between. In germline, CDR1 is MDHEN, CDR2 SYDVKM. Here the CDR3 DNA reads TGTGCCAGCACCTCGCCCCGGGGGAGCAATCAGCCCCAGCATTTT. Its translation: CASTSPRGSNQPQHF.

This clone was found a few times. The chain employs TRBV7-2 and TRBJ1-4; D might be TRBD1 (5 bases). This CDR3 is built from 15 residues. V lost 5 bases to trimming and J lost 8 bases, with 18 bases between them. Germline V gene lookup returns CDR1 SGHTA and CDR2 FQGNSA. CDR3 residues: CASSLRGGLGEKLFF. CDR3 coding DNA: TGTGCCAGCAGCCTGCGGGGGGGATTAGGGGAAAAACTGTTTTTT.

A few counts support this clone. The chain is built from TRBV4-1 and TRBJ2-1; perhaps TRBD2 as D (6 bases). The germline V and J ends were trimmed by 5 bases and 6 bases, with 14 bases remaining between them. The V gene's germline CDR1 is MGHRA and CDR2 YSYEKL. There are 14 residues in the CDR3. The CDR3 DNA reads TGCGCCAGCAGCACCGGGACTTTCTCCAATGAGCAGTTCTTC. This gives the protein CASSTGTFSNEQFF.

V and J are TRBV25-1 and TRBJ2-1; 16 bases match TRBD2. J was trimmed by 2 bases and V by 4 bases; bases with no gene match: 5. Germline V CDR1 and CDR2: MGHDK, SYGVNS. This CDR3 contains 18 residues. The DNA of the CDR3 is TGTGCCAGCAGTGGGGGACTAGCGGGGGGGCTTCCCTACAATGAGCAGTTCTTC. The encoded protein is CASSGGLAGGLPYNEQFF.

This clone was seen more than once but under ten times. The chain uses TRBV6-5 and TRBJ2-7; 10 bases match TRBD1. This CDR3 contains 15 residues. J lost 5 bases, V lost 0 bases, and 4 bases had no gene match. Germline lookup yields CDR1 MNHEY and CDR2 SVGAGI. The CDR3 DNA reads TGTGCCAGCAGTTACTCGCGGGACAGGGGCCACGAGCAGTACTTC. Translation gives CASSYSRDRGHEQYF.

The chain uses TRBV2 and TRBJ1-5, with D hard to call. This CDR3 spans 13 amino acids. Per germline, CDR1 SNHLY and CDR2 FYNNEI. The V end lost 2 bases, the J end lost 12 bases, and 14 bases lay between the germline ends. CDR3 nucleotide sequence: TGTGCCAGCAGTGAACGGGAAGTTCTTCTCCAGCATTTT. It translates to CASSEREVLLQHF.